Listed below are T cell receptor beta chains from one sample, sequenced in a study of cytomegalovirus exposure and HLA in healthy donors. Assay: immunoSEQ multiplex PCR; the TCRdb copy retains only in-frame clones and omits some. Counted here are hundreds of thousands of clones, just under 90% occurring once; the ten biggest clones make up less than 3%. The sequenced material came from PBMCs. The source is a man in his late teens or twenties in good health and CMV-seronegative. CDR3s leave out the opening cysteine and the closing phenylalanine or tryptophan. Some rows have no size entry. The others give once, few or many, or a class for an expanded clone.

ASSLVGGSTYNEQF	TRBV7-7	NA
ASSIQGVGWKLF	TRBV28	NA
ASSTDSLAKNIQY	TRBV6-5	once
ASSLRQGNTEAF	TRBV11-2	NA
ASSRRTSGGAKADTQY	TRBV7-2	NA
SGGTRLGNTGELF	TRBV29-1	NA
AILASGADTQY	TRBV10-3	NA
ASSLAGAGELF	TRBV7-9	NA
ASSLTGGWTEAF	TRBV13	NA
ASSLGDRDWPLH	TRBV13	NA
ASSSVQAAYEQY	TRBV7-9	NA
SVESGFTDTQY	TRBV29-1	NA
ASSFGTASTDTQY	TRBV27	NA
ASGPSGSRGTDTQY	TRBV7-3	NA
ASSLSIGRVGELF	TRBV5-8	once
ASSEIGGIDEQY	TRBV6-1	NA
ASSFRLAGVHEQF	TRBV5-6	few
ASSFSQGTYNEQF	TRBV7-2	NA
ASSLSAGETQY	TRBV7-3	few
ASSPGQGPNTNYEQY	TRBV5-4	NA
ASSVLSTGELF	TRBV2	NA
ASRRDRVFDTEAF	TRBV5-4	NA
ASSLILAGGTDTQY	TRBV28	NA
ASSRIGGEQY	TRBV7-7	NA
ASSLGVRGTGELF	TRBV7-9	NA